These T cell receptor beta chains were read from a single sample in a study of shared clonotypes between healthy human individuals. Data came from immunoSEQ multiplex PCR; TCRdb stores just in-frame clones and leaves some out. The table lists nearly 1,000,000 clones, 76% of them singletons. Source material: memory CD4+ T cells sorted from blood. The source is a man aged 18 to 30 in good health. Both conserved end residues are part of each CDR3. D genes are given only for firm matches. Only some rows state a clone size, as once, few, many or a class for expanded clones.

clone_size,d_call,v_call,j_call,cdr3_aa,cdr3_nt
NA,TRBD1,TRBV6-1,TRBJ2-7,CASRSGTGGSEQYF,TGTGCCAGCAGATCCGGGACAGGGGGCTCCGAGCAGTACTTC
few,NA,TRBV10-3,TRBJ2-3,CAISGFGDTQYF,TGTGCCATCAGTGGGTTCGGTGATACGCAGTATTTT
NA,TRBD2,TRBV19,TRBJ2-5,CATRGTGGVGETQYF,TGTGCCACTCGGGGAACGGGAGGGGTTGGAGAGACCCAGTACTTC
NA,NA,TRBV9,TRBJ2-2,CASSVGDTNTGELFF,TGTGCCAGCAGCGTAGGGGACACTAACACCGGGGAGCTGTTTTTT
many,NA,TRBV14,TRBJ2-7,CASSQVPGKQYF,TGTGCCAGCAGCCAAGTCCCCGGGAAGCAGTACTTC
NA,NA,TRBV6-6,TRBJ2-5,CASSSQGETQYF,TGTGCCAGCAGTTCACAGGGAGAGACCCAGTACTTC
NA,NA,TRBV5-6,TRBJ1-1,CASSLEGGASNTEAFF,TGTGCCAGCAGCTTGGAAGGGGGGGCTTCGAACACTGAAGCTTTCTTT
NA,NA,TRBV20-1,TRBJ2-3,CSARTERPQYF,TGCAGTGCTCGCACCGAGAGGCCGCAGTATTTT
NA,TRBD1,TRBV6-6,TRBJ1-6,CASSRTGTGDSPLHF,TGTGCCAGCAGTCGAACCGGGACAGGGGATTCACCCCTCCACTTT
NA,TRBD1,TRBV11-1,TRBJ1-1,CASSTRTGVNTEAFF,TGTGCCAGCAGCACTAGGACAGGGGTGAACACTGAAGCTTTCTTT
NA,NA,TRBV7-2,TRBJ2-7,CASRVGLGSEQYF,TGTGCCAGCAGGGTAGGGCTGGGTAGCGAGCAGTACTTC
NA,NA,TRBV2,TRBJ1-3,CASRRAASGNTIYF,TGTGCCAGCAGGAGGGCGGCTTCTGGAAACACCATATATTTT
NA,TRBD1,TRBV9,TRBJ1-2,CASSGIYDRASGGYTF,TGTGCCAGCAGCGGGATCTATGACAGGGCGTCGGGTGGCTACACCTTC
NA,TRBD1,TRBV18,TRBJ1-1,CASRRSSGGFEAFF,TGTGCCAGCCGACGGTCTTCAGGGGGATTTGAAGCTTTCTTT
NA,NA,TRBV28,TRBJ1-1,CASSSGDRKGTEAFF,TGTGCCAGCAGTTCCGGCGACAGAAAGGGGACTGAAGCTTTCTTT
NA,NA,TRBV6-6,TRBJ2-7,CASSYSKSYEQYF,TGTGCCAGCAGTTACTCCAAATCCTACGAGCAGTACTTC
NA,NA,TRBV28,TRBJ1-3,CASSFLGNTIYF,TGTGCCAGCAGTTTTTTGGGGAACACCATATATTTT
NA,TRBD1,TRBV27,TRBJ2-7,CASRKSGTGVPEQYF,TGTGCCAGCAGGAAGTCCGGGACAGGGGTTCCCGAGCAGTACTTC
once,NA,TRBV10-3,TRBJ2-7,CAISGRLANSYEQYF,TGTGCCATCAGTGGGAGGCTAGCGAACTCCTACGAGCAGTACTTC
NA,NA,TRBV2,TRBJ1-1,CASSQSEGTEAFF,TGTGCCAGCAGTCAATCTGAGGGCACTGAAGCTTTCTTT
NA,NA,TRBV28,TRBJ1-6,CASTRESGNSPLHF,TGTGCCAGCACCCGGGAGAGTGGTAATTCACCCCTCCACTTT
NA,TRBD1,TRBV7-2,TRBJ2-7,CASSLDTGTGAYEQYF,TGTGCCAGCAGCTTAGACACCGGGACAGGGGCCTACGAGCAGTACTTC
NA,NA,TRBV5-1,TRBJ1-1,CASSLEGRTNTEAFF,TGCGCCAGCAGCTTGGAAGGACGGACCAACACTGAAGCTTTCTTT
few,NA,TRBV11-3,TRBJ2-7,CASSSPPGLSLGEQYF,TGTGCCAGCAGCTCCCCTCCGGGACTTTCATTAGGGGAGCAGTACTTC
NA,TRBD1,TRBV7-2,TRBJ1-4,CASSLGLGQGYEKLFF,TGTGCCAGCAGCTTAGGGTTAGGACAGGGGTATGAAAAACTGTTTTTT
NA,NA,TRBV15,TRBJ1-2,CATSSSQGNYGYTF,TGTGCCACCAGCAGTTCACAGGGTAACTATGGCTACACCTTC
NA,NA,TRBV18,TRBJ2-3,CASSPAGLSTDTQYF,TGTGCCAGCTCCCCCGCGGGACTCAGCACAGATACGCAGTATTTT
NA,TRBD1,TRBV5-8,TRBJ2-5,CASSRGTGGETQYF,TGTGCCAGCAGCCGCGGGACAGGGGGAGAGACCCAGTACTTC
few,TRBD1,TRBV7-8,TRBJ2-2,CASSLGQGTGELFF,TGTGCCAGCAGCTTAGGACAGGGGACCGGGGAGCTGTTTTTT
NA,NA,TRBV19,TRBJ1-5,CASTSRGDSNQPQHF,TGTGCCAGTACCTCTCGGGGGGATAGCAATCAGCCCCAGCATTTT